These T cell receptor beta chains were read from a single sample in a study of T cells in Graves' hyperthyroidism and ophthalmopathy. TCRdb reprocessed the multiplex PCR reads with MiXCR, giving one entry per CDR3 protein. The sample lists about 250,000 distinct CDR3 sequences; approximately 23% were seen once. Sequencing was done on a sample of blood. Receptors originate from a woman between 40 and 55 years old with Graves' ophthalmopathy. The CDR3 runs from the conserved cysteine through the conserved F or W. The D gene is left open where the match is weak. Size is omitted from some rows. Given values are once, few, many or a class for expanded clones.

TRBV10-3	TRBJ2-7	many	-	CAIKRDLSSYEQYF	TGTGCCATCAAGAGGGACTTAAGCTCCTACGAGCAGTACTTC
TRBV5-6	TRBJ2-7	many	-	CASSLFNGNYEQYF	TGTGCCAGCAGCTTGTTTAACGGGAATTACGAGCAGTACTTC
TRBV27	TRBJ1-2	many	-	CASSPQWGTGGGYTF	TGTGCCAGCAGTCCTCAATGGGGGACCGGGGGTGGCTACACCTTC
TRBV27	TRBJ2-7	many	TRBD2	CASRGLAGTYEQYF	TGTGCCAGCAGAGGGCTAGCGGGGACCTACGAGCAGTACTTC
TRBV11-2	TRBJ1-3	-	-	CASSRIGLASGNTIYF	TGTGCCAGCAGTAGAATTGGGCTCGCCTCTGGAAACACCATATATTTT
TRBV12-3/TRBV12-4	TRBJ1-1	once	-	CASSPLAWRLGNTEAFF	TGTGCCAGCAGTCCGCTGGCATGGAGGTTGGGGAACACTGAAGCTTTCTTT
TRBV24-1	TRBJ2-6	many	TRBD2	CATSDFPSGKGAGANVLTF	TGTGCCACCAGTGATTTTCCCAGCGGGAAAGGTGCTGGGGCCAACGTCCTGACTTTC
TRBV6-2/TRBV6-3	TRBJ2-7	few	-	CASRRRGTYEQYF	TGTGCCAGCAGACGACGGGGGACCTACGAGCAGTACTTC
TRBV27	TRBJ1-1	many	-	CASSSLGGNTEAFF	TGTGCCAGCAGTTCCCTGGGAGGGAACACTGAAGCTTTCTTT
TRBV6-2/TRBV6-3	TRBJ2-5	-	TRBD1	CASSYPRGRETQYF	TGTGCCAGCAGTTACCCGAGGGGGCGGGAGACCCAGTACTTC
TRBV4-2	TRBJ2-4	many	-	CASSPAGNQNIQYF	TGTGCCAGCAGCCCCGCCGGGAACCAAAACATTCAGTACTTC
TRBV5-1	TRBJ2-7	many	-	CASSQGLGTVEQYF	TGCGCCAGCAGCCAAGGACTGGGGACCGTCGAGCAGTACTTC
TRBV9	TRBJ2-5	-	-	CASSGTHLYQETQYF	TGTGCCAGCAGCGGAACACACCTGTACCAAGAGACCCAGTACTTC
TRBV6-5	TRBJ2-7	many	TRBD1	CASWGQADEQYF	TGTGCCAGCTGGGGACAGGCCGACGAGCAGTACTTC
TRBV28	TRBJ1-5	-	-	CASRYDTPYQPQHF	TGTGCCAGCAGATATGACACGCCGTATCAGCCCCAGCATTTT
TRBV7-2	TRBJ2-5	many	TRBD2	CASSFPARLAQEETQYF	TGTGCCAGCAGCTTCCCCGCTCGACTAGCGCAAGAAGAGACCCAGTACTTC
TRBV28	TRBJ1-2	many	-	CASSLSGGENYGYTF	TGTGCCAGCAGCCTGTCCGGTGGGGAGAACTATGGCTACACCTTC
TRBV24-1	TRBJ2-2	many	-	CATSDSYTGELFF	TGTGCCACCAGTGACTCGTACACCGGGGAGCTGTTTTTT
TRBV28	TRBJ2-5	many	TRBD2	CASSRTSGRKETQYF	TGTGCCAGCAGTCGGACTAGCGGGAGGAAAGAGACCCAGTACTTC
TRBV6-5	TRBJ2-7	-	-	CASSTNREKQYF	TGTGCCAGCAGTACTAACAGGGAAAAGCAGTACTTC
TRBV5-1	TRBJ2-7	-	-	CASRWTENYEQYF	TGCGCCAGCAGATGGACAGAGAACTACGAGCAGTACTTC
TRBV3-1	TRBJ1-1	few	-	CASSVHGGDTEAFF	TGTGCCAGCAGCGTCCATGGGGGGGACACTGAAGCTTTCTTT
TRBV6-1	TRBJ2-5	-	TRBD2	CASSETGGASGNEETQYF	TGTGCCAGCAGTGAAACAGGTGGGGCTAGCGGCAACGAAGAGACCCAGTACTTC
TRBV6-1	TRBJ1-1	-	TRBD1	CASSPTGAQMEAFF	TGTGCCAGCAGCCCGACAGGGGCCCAAATGGAAGCTTTCTTT
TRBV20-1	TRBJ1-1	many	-	CSASPGNTEAFF	TGCAGTGCTAGTCCGGGAAACACTGAAGCTTTCTTT
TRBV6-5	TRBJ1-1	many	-	CASNTNTEAFF	TGTGCCAGCAACACTAACACTGAAGCTTTCTTT
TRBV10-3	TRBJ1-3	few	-	CASRTEASGNTIYF	TGTGCCTCCAGGACTGAGGCCTCTGGAAACACCATATATTTT
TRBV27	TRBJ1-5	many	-	CASSLAGYSNQPQHF	TGTGCCAGCAGTTTAGCAGGGTATAGCAATCAGCCCCAGCATTTT
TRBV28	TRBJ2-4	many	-	CASSSRLGAKNIQYF	TGTGCCAGCAGTTCGCGCTTGGGGGCCAAAAACATTCAGTACTTC
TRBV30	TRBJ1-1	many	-	CAWAIGGNTEAFF	TGTGCCTGGGCTATTGGAGGGAACACTGAAGCTTTCTTT
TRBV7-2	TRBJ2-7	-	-	CASSLQGRYEQYF	TGTGCCAGCAGCTTACAAGGAAGGTACGAGCAGTACTTC
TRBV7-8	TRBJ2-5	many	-	CASSLEDPYQETQYF	TGTGCCAGCAGCTTAGAAGATCCGTACCAAGAGACCCAGTACTTC
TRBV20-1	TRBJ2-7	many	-	CSAGTGWGGYEQYF	TGCAGTGCCGGAACAGGGTGGGGAGGGTACGAGCAGTACTTC
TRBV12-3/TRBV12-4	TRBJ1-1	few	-	CASGFGRLNTEAFF	TGTGCCAGCGGATTCGGGAGACTGAACACTGAAGCTTTCTTT
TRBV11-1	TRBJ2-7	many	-	CASSPTGWDNRDLPQYF	TGTGCCAGCAGCCCCACCGGGTGGGACAACCGAGACCTACCGCAGTACTTC
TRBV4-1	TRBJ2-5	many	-	CASSHRGTQETQYF	TGCGCCAGCAGCCATCGGGGTACTCAAGAGACCCAGTACTTC
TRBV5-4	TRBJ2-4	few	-	CASSKDFSVGGNIQYF	TGTGCCAGCAGCAAGGACTTCTCGGTGGGAGGAAACATTCAGTACTTC
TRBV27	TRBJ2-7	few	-	CASTGAAIYEQYF	TGTGCCAGCACAGGGGCCGCGATCTACGAGCAGTACTTC
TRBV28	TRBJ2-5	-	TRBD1	CASSKPRTGQETQYF	TGTGCCAGCAGTAAACCACGGACAGGTCAAGAGACCCAGTACTTC
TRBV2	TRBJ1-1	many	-	CASSEWQSRDTEAFF	TGTGCCAGCAGTGAATGGCAAAGCCGGGACACTGAAGCTTTCTTT
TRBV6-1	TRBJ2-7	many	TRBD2	CASSAASGISYEQYF	TGTGCCAGCAGTGCGGCTAGCGGGATTTCCTACGAGCAGTACTTC
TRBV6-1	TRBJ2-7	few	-	CASSEAAGDEQYF	TGTGCCAGCAGTGAAGCGGCAGGGGACGAGCAGTACTTC
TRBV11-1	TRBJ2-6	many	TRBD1	CASRGVIDRATGANVLTF	TGTGCCAGCAGGGGGGTGATCGACAGGGCCACTGGGGCCAACGTCCTGACTTTC
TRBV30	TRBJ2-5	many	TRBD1	CAWRGQGLQETQYF	TGTGCCTGGAGGGGACAGGGCTTGCAAGAGACCCAGTACTTC
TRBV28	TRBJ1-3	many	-	CASSLFMDIGNTIYF	TGTGCCAGCAGTTTATTCATGGACATAGGAAACACCATATATTTT